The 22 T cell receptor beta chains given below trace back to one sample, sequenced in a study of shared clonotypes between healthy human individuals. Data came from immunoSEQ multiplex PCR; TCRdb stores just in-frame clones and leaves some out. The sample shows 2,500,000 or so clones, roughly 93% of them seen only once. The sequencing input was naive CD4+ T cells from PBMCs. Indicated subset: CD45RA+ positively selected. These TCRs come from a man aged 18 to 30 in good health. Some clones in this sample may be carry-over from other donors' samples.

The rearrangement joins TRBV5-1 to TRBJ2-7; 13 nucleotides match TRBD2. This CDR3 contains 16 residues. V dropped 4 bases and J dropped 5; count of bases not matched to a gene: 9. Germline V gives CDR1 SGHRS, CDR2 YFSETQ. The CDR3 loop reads CASSRGLAGELDEQYF. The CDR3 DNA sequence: TGCGCCAGCAGCAGAGGACTAGCGGGAGAGTTGGACGAGCAGTACTTC.

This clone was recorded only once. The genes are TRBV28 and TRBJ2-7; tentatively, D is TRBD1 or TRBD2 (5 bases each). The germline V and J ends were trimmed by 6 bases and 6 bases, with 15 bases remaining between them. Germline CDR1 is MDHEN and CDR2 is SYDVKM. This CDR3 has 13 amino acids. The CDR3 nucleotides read TGTGCCAGCAGCGCTCCCGGGACGATCGAGCAGTACTTC. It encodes CASSAPGTIEQYF.

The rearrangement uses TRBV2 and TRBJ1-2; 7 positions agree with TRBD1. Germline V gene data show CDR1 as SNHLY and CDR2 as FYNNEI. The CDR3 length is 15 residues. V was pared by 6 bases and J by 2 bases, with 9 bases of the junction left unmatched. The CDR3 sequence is CASRPMGQLNYGYTF. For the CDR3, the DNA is TGTGCCAGCAGGCCAATGGGACAGCTGAACTATGGCTACACCTTC.

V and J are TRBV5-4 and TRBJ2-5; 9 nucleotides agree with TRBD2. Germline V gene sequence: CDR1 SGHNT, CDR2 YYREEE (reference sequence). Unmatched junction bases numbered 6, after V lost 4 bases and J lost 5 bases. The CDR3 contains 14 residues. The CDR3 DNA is TGTGCCAGCAGCATTAGCGGGAGCGGTGAGACCCAGTACTTC. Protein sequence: CASSISGSGETQYF.

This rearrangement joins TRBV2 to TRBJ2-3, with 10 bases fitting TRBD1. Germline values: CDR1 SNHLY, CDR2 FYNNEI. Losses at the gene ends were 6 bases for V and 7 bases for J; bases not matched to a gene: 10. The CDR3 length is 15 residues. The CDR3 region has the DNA TGTGCCAGCAGCGTCGACAGGGGGCGAAGGAATACGCAGTATTTT. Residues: CASSVDRGRRNTQYF.

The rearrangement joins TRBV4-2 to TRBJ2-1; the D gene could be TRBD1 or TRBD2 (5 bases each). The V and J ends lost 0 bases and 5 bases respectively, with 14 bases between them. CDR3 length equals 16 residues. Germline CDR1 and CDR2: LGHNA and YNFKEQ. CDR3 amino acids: CASSQEVGEHHNEQFF. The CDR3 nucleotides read TGTGCCAGCAGCCAAGAAGTGGGGGAGCATCACAATGAGCAGTTCTTC.

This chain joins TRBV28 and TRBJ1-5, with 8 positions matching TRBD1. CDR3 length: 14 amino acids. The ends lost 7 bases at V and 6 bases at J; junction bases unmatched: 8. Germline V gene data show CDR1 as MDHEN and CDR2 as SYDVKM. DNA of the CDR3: TGTGCCAGCAACACAGGGGGGGAGGGTCAGCCCCAGCATTTT. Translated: CASNTGGEGQPQHF.

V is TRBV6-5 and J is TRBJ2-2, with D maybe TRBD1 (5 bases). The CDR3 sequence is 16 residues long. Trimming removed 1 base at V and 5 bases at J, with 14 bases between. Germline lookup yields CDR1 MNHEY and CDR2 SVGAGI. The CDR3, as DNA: TGTGCCAGCAGTTACTGGGGCAGGGTTTTGACCGGGGAGCTGTTTTTT. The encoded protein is CASSYWGRVLTGELFF.

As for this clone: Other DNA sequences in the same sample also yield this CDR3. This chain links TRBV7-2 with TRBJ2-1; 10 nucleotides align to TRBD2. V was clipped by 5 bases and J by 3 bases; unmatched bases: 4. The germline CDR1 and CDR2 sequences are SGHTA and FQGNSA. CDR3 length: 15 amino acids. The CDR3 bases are TGTGCCAGCAGCCCTGGACTAGCGGTCTACAATGAGCAGTTCTTC. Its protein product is CASSPGLAVYNEQFF.

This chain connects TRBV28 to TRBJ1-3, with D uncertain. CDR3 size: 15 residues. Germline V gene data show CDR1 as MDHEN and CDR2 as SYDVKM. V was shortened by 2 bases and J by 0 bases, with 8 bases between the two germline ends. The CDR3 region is CASSLRTSSGNTIYF. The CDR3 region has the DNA TGTGCCAGCAGTTTACGGACGAGCTCTGGAAACACCATATATTTT.

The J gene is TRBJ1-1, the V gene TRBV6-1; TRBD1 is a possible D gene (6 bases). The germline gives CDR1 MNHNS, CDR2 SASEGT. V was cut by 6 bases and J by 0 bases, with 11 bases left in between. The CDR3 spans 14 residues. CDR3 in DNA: TGTGCCAGCAGACGGGACACCGTGAACACTGAAGCTTTCTTT. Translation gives CASRRDTVNTEAFF.

The CDR3 here is CASSFRGWWVAGAGELFF. In DNA form, the CDR3 reads TGTGCCAGCAGTTTCCGGGGTTGGTGGGTAGCGGGAGCCGGGGAGCTGTTTTTT. The V gene is TRBV27, the J gene TRBJ2-2; 9 bases line up with TRBD2. Trimming cost V 3 bases and J 6 bases; bases outside gene matches: 14. The CDR3 consists of 18 residues. Per germline, CDR1 MNHEY and CDR2 SMNVEV (reference sequence).

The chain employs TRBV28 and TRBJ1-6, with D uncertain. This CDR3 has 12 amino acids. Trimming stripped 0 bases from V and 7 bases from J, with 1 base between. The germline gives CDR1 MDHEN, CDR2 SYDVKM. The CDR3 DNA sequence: TGTGCCAGCAGTTTATGGAATTCACCCCTCCACTTT. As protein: CASSLWNSPLHF.

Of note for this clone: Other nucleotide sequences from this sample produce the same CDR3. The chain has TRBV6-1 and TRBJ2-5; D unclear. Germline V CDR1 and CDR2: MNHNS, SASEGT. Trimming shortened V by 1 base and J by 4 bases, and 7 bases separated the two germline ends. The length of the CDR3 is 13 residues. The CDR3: CASSEVGRETQYF. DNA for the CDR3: TGTGCCAGCAGTGAAGTAGGGCGAGAGACCCAGTACTTC.

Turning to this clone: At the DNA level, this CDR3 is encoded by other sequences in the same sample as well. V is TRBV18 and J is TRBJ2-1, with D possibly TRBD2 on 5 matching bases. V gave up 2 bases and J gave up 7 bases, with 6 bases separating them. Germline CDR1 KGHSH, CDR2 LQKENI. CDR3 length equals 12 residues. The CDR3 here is CASSPGRNEQFF. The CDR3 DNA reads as TGTGCCAGCTCACCAGGGAGAAATGAGCAGTTCTTC.

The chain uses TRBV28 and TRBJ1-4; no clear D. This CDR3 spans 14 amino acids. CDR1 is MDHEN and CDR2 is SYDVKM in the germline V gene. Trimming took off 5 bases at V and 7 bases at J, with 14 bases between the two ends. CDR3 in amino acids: CASSGRTSGEKLFF. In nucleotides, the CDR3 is TGTGCCAGCAGTGGGAGGACCAGCGGTGAAAAACTGTTTTTT.

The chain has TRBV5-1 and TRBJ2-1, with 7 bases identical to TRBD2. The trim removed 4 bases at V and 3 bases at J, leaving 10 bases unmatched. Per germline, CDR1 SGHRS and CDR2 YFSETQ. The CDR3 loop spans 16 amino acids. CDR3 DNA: TGCGCCAGCAGCGAGCAGATTGGCGGGAGCTACAATGAGCAGTTCTTC. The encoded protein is CASSEQIGGSYNEQFF. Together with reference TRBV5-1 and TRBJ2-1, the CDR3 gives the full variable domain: KAGVTQTPRYLIKTRGQQVTLSCSPISGHRSVSWYQQTPGQGLQFLFEYFSETQRNKGNFPGRFSGRQFSNSRSEMNVSTLELGDSALYLCASSEQIGGSYNEQFFGPGTRLTVL.

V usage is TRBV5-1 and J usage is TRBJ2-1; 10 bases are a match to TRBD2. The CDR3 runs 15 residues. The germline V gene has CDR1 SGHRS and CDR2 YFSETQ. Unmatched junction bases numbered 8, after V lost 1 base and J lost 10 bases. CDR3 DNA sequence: TGCGCCAGCAGCTTGCGAGCGGGAGGGGCCGCGGAGCAGTTCTTC. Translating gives CASSLRAGGAAEQFF.

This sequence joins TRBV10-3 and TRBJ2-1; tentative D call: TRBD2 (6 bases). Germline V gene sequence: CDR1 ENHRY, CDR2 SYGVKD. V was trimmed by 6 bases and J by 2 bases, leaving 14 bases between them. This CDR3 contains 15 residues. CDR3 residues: CAIRTTSQAYNEQFF. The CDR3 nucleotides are TGTGCCATCAGGACAACTAGCCAGGCCTACAATGAGCAGTTCTTC.

CDR3 DNA: TGTGCCAGCAGCTCGGGACTAGCGGGAGCTACCGGGGAGCTGTTTTTT. This sequence encodes CASSSGLAGATGELFF. The V gene is TRBV7-3, the J gene TRBJ2-2, with TRBD2 matching over 14 bases. V gave up 4 bases and J gave up 5 bases; unmatched junction bases: 3. The CDR3 is 16 amino acids. Germline lookup yields CDR1 SGHTA and CDR2 FQGTGA. Filled out from reference TRBV7-3 and TRBJ2-2, the complete variable domain reads GAGVSQTPSNKVTEKGKYVELRCDPISGHTALYWYRQSLGQGPEFLIYFQGTGAADDSGLPNDRFFAVRPEGSVSTLKIQRTERGDSAVYLCASSSGLAGATGELFFGEGSRLTVL.

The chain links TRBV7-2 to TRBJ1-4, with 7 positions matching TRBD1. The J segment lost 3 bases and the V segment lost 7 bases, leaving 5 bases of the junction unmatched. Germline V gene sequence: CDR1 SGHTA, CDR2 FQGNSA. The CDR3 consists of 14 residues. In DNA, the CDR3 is TGTGCCAGCACCGTGGGACAGCCTAATGAAAAACTGTTTTTT. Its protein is CASTVGQPNEKLFF.

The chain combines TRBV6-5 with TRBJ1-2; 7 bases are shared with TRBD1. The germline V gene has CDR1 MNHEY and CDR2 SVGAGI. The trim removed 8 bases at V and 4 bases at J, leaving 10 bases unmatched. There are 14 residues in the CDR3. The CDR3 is CASGPRQGAYGYTF. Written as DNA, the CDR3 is TGTGCCAGCGGGCCAAGACAGGGCGCCTATGGCTACACCTTC.